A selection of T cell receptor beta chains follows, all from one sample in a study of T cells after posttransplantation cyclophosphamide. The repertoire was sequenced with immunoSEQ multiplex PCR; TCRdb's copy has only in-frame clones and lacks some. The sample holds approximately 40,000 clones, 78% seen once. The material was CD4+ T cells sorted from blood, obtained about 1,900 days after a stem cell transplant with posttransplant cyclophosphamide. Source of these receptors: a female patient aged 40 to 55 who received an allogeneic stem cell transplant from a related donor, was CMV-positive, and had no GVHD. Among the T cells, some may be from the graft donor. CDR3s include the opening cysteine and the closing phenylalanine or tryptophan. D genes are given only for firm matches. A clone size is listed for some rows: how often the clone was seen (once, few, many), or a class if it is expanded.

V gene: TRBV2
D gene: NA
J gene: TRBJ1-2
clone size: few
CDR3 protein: CASRYRVITLGFNYGYTF
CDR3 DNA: TGTGCCAGCAGATACAGGGTGATCACCCTCGGATTTAACTATGGCTACACCTTC

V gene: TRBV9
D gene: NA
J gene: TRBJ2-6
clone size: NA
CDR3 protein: CASSSSVGGRLPGANVLTF
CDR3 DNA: TGTGCCAGCAGCTCCTCGGTGGGGGGGCGCCTCCCTGGGGCCAACGTCCTGACTTTC

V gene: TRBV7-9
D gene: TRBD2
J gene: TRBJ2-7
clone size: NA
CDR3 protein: CASSPISAAGTSGGYEQYF
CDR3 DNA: TGTGCCAGCAGCCCGATTAGTGCCGCCGGGACTAGCGGGGGCTACGAGCAGTACTTC

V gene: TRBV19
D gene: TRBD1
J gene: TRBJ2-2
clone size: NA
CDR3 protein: CASSTTRQGRPGELFF
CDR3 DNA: TGTGCCAGTAGTACAACTAGACAGGGGCGCCCCGGGGAGCTGTTTTTT

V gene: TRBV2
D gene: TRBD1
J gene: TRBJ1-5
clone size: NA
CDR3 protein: CASSADRGNQPQHF
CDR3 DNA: TGTGCCAGCAGTGCGGACAGGGGCAATCAGCCCCAGCATTTT

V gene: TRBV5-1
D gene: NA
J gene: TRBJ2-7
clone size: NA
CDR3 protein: CASSLLGGEQYF
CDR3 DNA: TGCGCCAGCAGCTTGCTGGGGGGCGAGCAGTACTTC

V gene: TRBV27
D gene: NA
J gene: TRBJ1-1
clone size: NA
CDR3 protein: CASSAPGHYTEAFF
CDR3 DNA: TGTGCCAGCAGCGCTCCGGGACATTACACTGAAGCTTTCTTT

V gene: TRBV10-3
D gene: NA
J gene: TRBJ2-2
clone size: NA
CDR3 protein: CAISESSPNTGELFF
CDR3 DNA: TGTGCCATCAGTGAGTCGAGTCCAAATACCGGGGAGCTGTTTTTT

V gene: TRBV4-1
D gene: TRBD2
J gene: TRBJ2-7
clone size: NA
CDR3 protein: CASSLLAGGPYEQYF
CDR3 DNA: TGCGCCAGCAGCCTGTTAGCGGGGGGGCCCTACGAGCAGTACTTC

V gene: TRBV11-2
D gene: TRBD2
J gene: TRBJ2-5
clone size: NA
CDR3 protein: CASSFAAGGQETQYF
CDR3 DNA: TGTGCCAGCAGCTTCGCAGCGGGGGGTCAAGAGACCCAGTACTTC

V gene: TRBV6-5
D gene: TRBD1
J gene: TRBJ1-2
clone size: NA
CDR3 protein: CASSSRDRVYGYTF
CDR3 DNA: TGTGCCAGCAGCTCGCGGGACAGGGTCTATGGCTACACCTTC

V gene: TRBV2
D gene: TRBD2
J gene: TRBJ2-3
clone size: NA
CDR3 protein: CASSEVIAGGHLSTDTQYF
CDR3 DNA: TGTGCCAGCAGTGAAGTGATAGCGGGGGGGCACCTGAGCACAGATACGCAGTATTTT

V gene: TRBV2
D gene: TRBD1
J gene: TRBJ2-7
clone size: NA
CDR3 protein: CASTRDSSYEQYF
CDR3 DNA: TGTGCCAGCACCCGGGACAGCTCCTACGAGCAGTACTTC

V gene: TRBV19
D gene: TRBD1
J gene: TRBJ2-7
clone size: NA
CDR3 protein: CASSDRVFSYEQYF
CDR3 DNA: TGTGCCAGTAGCGACAGGGTTTTCTCCTACGAGCAGTACTTC

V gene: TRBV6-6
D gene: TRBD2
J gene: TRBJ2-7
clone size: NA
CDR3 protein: CASSYFSEPSGAGF
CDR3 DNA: TGTGCCAGCAGTTACTTCTCCGAGCCTAGCGGGGCGGGGTTC

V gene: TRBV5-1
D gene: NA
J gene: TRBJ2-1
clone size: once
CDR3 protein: CASSLAPGSSYNEQFF
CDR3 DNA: TGCGCCAGCAGCTTGGCCCCGGGGAGCTCCTACAATGAGCAGTTCTTC

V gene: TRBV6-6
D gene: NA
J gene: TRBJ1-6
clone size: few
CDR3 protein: CASSPREGSPLHF
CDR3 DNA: TGTGCCAGCAGTCCGAGGGAAGGATCACCCCTCCACTTT

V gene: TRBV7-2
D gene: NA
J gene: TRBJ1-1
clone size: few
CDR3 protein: CASSLGVRNTEAFF
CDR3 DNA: TGTGCCAGCAGCTTAGGCGTGAGGAACACTGAAGCTTTCTTT

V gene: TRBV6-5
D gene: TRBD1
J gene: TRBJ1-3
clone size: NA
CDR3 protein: CASSYADRGGNTIYF
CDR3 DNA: TGTGCCAGCAGTTACGCGGACAGGGGCGGAAACACCATATATTTT

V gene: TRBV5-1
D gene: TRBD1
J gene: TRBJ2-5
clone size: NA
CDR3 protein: CASSIPSTGGGETQYF
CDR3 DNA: TGCGCCAGCAGCATCCCATCGACAGGGGGTGGAGAGACCCAGTACTTC

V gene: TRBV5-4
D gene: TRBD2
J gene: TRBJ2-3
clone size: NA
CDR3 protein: CASSGGGLRDTQYF
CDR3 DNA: TGTGCCAGCAGCGGGGGGGGACTCCGGGATACGCAGTATTTT

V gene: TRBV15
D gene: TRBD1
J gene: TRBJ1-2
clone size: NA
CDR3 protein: CATRDRGRDYGYTF
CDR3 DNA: TGTGCCACCCGCGACAGGGGGCGCGACTATGGCTACACCTTC

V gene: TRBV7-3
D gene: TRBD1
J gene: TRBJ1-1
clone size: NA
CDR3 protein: CASSPTTGGTEAFF
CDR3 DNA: TGTGCCAGCAGCCCTACAACAGGGGGCACTGAAGCTTTCTTT

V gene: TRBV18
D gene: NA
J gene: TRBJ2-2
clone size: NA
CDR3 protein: CASSPDKNTGELFF
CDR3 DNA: TGTGCCAGCTCACCCGACAAGAACACCGGGGAGCTGTTTTTT

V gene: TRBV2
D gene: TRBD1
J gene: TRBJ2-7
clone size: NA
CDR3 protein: CASRSQGARYEQYF
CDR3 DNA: TGTGCCAGCCGGAGTCAGGGGGCGCGGTACGAGCAGTACTTC

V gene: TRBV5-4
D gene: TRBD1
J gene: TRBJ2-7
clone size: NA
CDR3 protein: CASSPPGTGASYEQYF
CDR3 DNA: TGTGCCAGCAGCCCTCCAGGGACAGGGGCGTCCTACGAGCAGTACTTC

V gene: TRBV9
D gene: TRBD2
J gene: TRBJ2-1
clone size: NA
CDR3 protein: CASSRTSGGRDEQFF
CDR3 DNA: TGTGCCAGCAGCCGGACTAGCGGGGGTCGGGATGAGCAGTTCTTC

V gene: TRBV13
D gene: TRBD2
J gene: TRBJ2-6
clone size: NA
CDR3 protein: CASSRLLAGGSSGANVLTF
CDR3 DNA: TGTGCCAGCAGCCGACTTCTAGCGGGGGGCTCCTCTGGGGCCAACGTCCTGACTTTC

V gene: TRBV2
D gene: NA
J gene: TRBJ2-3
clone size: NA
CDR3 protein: CASVRLTDTQYF
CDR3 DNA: TGTGCCAGCGTGAGACTGACAGATACGCAGTATTTT

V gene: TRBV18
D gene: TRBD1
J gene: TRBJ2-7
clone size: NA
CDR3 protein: CASSPPGQGLEQYF
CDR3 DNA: TGTGCCAGCTCACCCCCGGGACAGGGTCTCGAGCAGTACTTC

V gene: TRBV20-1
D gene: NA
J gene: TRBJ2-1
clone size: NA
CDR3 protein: CSASDNEQFF
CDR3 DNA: TGCAGTGCATCTGACAATGAGCAGTTCTTC

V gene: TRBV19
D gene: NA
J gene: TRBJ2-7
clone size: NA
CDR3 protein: CASSIRGNYEQYF
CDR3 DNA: TGTGCCAGTAGTATCCGAGGGAACTACGAGCAGTACTTC

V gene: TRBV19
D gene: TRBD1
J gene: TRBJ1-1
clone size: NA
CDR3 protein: CASSSPGTGPNTEAFF
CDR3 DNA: TGTGCCAGTAGTTCTCCCGGGACAGGGCCGAACACTGAAGCTTTCTTT

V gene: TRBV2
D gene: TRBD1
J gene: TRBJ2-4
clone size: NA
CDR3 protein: CASSPGTGGSAKNIQYF
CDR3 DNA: TGTGCCAGCAGTCCCGGGACAGGGGGCTCAGCCAAAAACATTCAGTACTTC

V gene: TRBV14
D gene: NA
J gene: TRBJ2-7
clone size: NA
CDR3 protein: CASSQVRRGYEQYF
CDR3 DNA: TGTGCCAGCAGCCAAGTTAGGAGGGGCTACGAGCAGTACTTC

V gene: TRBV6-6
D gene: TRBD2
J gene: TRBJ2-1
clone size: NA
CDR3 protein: CASRPGGRGPYNEQFF
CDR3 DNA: TGTGCCAGCAGACCGGGGGGGCGGGGGCCTTACAATGAGCAGTTCTTC

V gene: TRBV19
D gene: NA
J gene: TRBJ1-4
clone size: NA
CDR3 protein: CASSMYATNEKLFF
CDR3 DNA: TGTGCCAGTAGTATGTATGCAACTAATGAAAAACTGTTTTTT

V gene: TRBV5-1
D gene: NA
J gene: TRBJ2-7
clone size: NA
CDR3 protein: CASSLVWGRDGEQYF
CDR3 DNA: TGCGCCAGCAGCTTGGTATGGGGTCGGGATGGCGAGCAGTACTTC

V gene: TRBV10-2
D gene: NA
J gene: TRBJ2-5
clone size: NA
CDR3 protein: CASSESRRGQETQYF
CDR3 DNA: TGCGCCAGCAGTGAGTCAAGGAGGGGCCAAGAGACCCAGTACTTC

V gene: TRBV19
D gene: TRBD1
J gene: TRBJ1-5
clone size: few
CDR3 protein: CASSTGTGGTGNQPQHF
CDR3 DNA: TGTGCCAGTAGTACCGGGACAGGGGGCACGGGCAATCAGCCCCAGCATTTT

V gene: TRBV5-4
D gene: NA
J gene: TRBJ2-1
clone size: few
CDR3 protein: CASSLPGNSYNEQFF
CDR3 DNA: TGTGCCAGCAGCTTGCCAGGGAACTCCTACAATGAGCAGTTCTTC

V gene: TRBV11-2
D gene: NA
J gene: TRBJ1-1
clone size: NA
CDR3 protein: CASSLIQNTEAFF
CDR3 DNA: TGTGCCAGCAGCTTAATTCAGAACACTGAAGCTTTCTTT

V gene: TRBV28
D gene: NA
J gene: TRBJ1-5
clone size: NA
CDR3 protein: CASSLVARLVQPQHF
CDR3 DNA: TGTGCCAGCAGTTTAGTTGCCAGGCTGGTGCAGCCCCAGCATTTT

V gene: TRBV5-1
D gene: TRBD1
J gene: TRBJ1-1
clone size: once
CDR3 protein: CASSKDRALGTEAFF
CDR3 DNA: TGCGCCAGCAGCAAAGACAGGGCCCTGGGCACTGAAGCTTTCTTT

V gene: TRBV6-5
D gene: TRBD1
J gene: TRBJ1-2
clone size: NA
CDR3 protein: CASSYLQGADGYTF
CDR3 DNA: TGTGCCAGCAGTTACTTGCAGGGGGCGGATGGCTACACCTTC

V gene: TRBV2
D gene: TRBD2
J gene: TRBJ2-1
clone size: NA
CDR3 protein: CATELAGGYNEQFF
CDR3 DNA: TGTGCCACCGAACTAGCGGGGGGGTACAATGAGCAGTTCTTC

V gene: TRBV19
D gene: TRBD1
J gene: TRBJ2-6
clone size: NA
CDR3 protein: CATHVTGYSSGANVLTF
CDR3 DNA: TGTGCCACCCACGTGACAGGGTACTCCTCTGGGGCCAACGTCCTGACTTTC

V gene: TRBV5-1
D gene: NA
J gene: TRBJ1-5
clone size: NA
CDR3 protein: CASSLTGLNQPQHF
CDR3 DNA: TGCGCCAGCAGCTTGACAGGGCTGAATCAGCCCCAGCATTTT

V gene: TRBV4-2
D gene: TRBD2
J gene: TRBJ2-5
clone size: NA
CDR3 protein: CASSRTAPGRETQYF
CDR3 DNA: TGTGCCAGCAGCCGAACGGCCCCCGGGAGGGAGACCCAGTACTTC

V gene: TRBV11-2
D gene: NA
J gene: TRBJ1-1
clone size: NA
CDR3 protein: CASSMGGGVLSTEAFF
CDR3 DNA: TGTGCCAGCAGCATGGGGGGAGGGGTTTTATCCACTGAAGCTTTCTTT

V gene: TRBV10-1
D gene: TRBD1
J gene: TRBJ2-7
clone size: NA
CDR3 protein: CASSDDPGQGNEQYF
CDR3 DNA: TGCGCCAGCAGTGACGATCCGGGACAGGGGAACGAGCAGTACTTC

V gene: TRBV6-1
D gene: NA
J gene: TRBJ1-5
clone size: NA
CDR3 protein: CASRGEGMNQPQHF
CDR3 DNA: TGTGCCAGCAGGGGGGAGGGGATGAATCAGCCCCAGCATTTT

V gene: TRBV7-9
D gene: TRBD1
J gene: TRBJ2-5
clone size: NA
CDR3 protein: CASSAGTGRETQYF
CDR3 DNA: TGTGCCAGCAGCGCAGGGACAGGGCGTGAGACCCAGTACTTC

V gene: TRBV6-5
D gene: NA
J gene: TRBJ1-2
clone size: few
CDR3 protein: CASRGQGGPPNGYTF
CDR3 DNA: TGTGCCAGCAGAGGGCAGGGAGGCCCCCCAAATGGCTACACCTTC

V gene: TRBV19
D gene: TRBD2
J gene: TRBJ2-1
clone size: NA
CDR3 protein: CASSTPAGGLNEQFF
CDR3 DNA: TGTGCCAGTAGTACCCCGGCGGGGGGGCTCAATGAGCAGTTCTTC

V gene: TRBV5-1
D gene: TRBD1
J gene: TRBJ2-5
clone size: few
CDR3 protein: CASCRAGGRQETQYF
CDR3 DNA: TGCGCCAGCTGTCGGGCAGGGGGCAGACAAGAGACCCAGTACTTC

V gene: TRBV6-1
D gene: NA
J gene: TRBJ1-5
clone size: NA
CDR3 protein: CASSGQGIRGGPQHF
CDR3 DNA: TGTGCCAGCAGCGGCCAGGGAATTCGGGGAGGGCCCCAGCATTTT

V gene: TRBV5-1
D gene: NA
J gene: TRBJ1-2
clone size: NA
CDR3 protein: CASSFGVNWGYTF
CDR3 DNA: TGCGCCAGCAGCTTTGGAGTCAACTGGGGCTACACCTTC

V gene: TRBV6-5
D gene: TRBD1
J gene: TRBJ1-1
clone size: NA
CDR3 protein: CASRLQGGYRAEAFF
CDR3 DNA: TGTGCCAGCAGACTACAGGGGGGGTATCGCGCTGAAGCTTTCTTT

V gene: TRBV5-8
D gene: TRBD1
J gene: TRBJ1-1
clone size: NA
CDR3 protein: CASSLGGQGSNEAFF
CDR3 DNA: TGTGCCAGCAGCTTGGGAGGACAGGGGTCTAATGAAGCTTTCTTT